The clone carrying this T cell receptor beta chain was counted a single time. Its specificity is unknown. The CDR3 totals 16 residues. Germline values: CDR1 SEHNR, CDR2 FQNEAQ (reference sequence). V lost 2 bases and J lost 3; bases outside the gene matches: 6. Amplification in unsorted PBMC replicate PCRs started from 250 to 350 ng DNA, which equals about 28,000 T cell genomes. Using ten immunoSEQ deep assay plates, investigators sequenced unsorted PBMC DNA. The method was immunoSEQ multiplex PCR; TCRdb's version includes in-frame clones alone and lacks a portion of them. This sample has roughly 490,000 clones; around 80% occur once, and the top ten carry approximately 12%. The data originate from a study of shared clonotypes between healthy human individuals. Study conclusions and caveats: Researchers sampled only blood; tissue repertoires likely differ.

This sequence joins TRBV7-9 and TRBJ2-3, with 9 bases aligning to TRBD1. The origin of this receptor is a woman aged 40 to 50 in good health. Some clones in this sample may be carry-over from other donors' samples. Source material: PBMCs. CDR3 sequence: CASSLYRGRGTDTQYF. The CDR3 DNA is TGTGCCAGCAGCTTATACAGGGGGCGTGGGACAGATACGCAGTATTTT.